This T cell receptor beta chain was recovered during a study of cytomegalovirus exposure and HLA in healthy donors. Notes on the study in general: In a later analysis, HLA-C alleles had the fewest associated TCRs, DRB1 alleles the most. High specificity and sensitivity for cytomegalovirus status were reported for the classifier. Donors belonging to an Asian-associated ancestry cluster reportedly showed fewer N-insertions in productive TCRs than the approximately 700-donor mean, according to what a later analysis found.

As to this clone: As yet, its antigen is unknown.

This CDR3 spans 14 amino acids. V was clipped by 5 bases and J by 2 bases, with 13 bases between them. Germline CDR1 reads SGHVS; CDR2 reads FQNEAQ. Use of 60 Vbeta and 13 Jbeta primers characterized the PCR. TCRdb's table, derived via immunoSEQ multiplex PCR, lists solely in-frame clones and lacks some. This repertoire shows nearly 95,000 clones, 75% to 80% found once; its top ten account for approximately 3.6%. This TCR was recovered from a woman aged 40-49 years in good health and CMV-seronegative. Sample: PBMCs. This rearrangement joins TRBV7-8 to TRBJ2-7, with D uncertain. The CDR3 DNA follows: TGTGCCAGCAGCCCCCGAGGCAGCCCCTACGAGCAGTACTTC. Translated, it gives CASSPRGSPYEQYF.